What follows is one TCR beta chain and its context. Its cognate antigen is unknown. This entry belongs to a study of beta chain features in type 1 diabetes. Study-level background: There were around 100,000,000 sorted cells examined across all samples.

Cell sorting via CD45RO/CCR7/CD25/CD127/CD95/CD27 was performed to obtain CD4+ naive, central memory, regulatory and stem cell-like memory cells. Expressed TCRB transcripts were sequenced because the isolated RNA had all been reverse transcribed beforehand. Sequencing was performed with immunoSEQ multiplex PCR; in TCRdb, only in-frame clones are kept and a portion is missing. The sample carries hundreds of thousands of clones, over 10% recorded once. Study-level results: With patients and controls alike, PCR might favor shorter templates to an equal degree. Significant though moderate, a shortening of TCRB CDR3s appeared in all four CD4+ subsets of Type 1 diabetes patients.

This receptor was taken from a man in his late teens or twenties with type 1 diabetes. The sample was naive CD4+ T cells from blood.

The CDR3 loop reads CASSLRDRTNSPLHF. The CDR3 DNA reads TGTGCCAGCTCACTAAGAGACAGGACCAATTCACCCCTCCACTTT. J is TRBJ1-6 and V is TRBV18; TRBD1 is a possible D gene (6 bases). The germline V gene has CDR1 KGHSH and CDR2 LQKENI. V lost 4 bases and J lost 7, with 14 bases in between. The length of the CDR3 is 15 residues.